The next 11 T cell receptor beta chains were all read from a single sample in a study of T cell responses to AZD1222 COVID-19 vaccine (dated by TCRdb to about 2021). In light of the paper, this sample's time point label describes: baseline before first vaccination. The library came from the immunoSEQ multiplex PCR assay. TCRdb stores this immuneACCESS table with in-frame sequences only. Part of the clones is absent; in the studies checked, under half of the shortfall reflects unresolved V genes, and no reason is known for the rest. In this sample the table shows 100,000 to 150,000 clones, about 90% of which occur a single time. The top ten constitute about 1.4% of the sample. This specimen consisted of peripheral blood, obtained on day 0 of AZD1222 vaccination. These receptors were collected from an adult in good health.

The chain has TRBV4-1 and TRBJ1-2; TRBD1 matches at 10 bases. Germline values: CDR1 MGHRA, CDR2 YSYEKL. This CDR3 contains 15 residues. Trimming cost V 1 base and J 8 bases; bases outside gene matches: 7. CDR3 bases: TGCGCCAGCAGCCAAGGACCGGGACAGGGGAGAGGCTACACCTTC. This gives the protein CASSQGPGQGRGYTF.

The rearrangement uses TRBV15 and TRBJ2-7; no clear D. Germline V gene data show CDR1 as LNHNV and CDR2 as YYDKDF (reference sequence). The CDR3 loop spans 15 amino acids. Trimming left V 2 bases short and J 4 bases short, with 15 bases between. The CDR3 region has the DNA TGTGCCACCAGCAGACTTAACCGGAGCCTATACGAGCAGTACTTC. It translates to CATSRLNRSLYEQYF.

The CDR3 protein is CSVEMGLVGQPSYEQYF. The CDR3 DNA follows: TGCAGCGTTGAGATGGGATTGGTAGGGCAGCCCTCCTACGAGCAGTACTTC. This rearrangement joins TRBV29-1 to TRBJ2-7, with D unclear. The CDR3 is made up of 17 amino acids. The germline CDR1 and CDR2 sequences are SQVTM and ANQGSEA. Trimming removed 3 bases at V and 0 bases at J, with 21 bases between.

This chain's CDR3 is CASSSFSRGGARGYTF. The DNA for the CDR3 is TGTGCCAGCAGCTCATTTTCTCGAGGGGGGGCGCGGGGCTACACCTTC. The chain couples TRBV11-2 to TRBJ1-2, with D possibly matching TRBD1 (6 bases). CDR1 and CDR2 (germline): SGHAT, FQNNGV. There are 16 residues in the CDR3. V lost 4 bases and J 8 bases, leaving 23 bases between the germline ends.

The chain uses TRBV7-2 and TRBJ2-2, with D tentatively TRBD1 (5 bases). The CDR3 is 15 amino acids. V was clipped by 2 bases and J by 4 bases, with 11 bases between them. Germline V gives CDR1 SGHTA, CDR2 FQGNSA. The CDR3 region has the DNA TGTGCCAGCAGCTTAATGCAGGGTCTCACCGGGGAGCTGTTTTTT. Protein: CASSLMQGLTGELFF.

This chain links TRBV5-4 with TRBJ2-7, with 8 bases aligning to TRBD2. The CDR3 totals 16 residues. Germline trimming cut 1 base from V and 5 bases from J; bases unmatched to any gene: 11. The germline gives CDR1 SGHNT, CDR2 YYREEE (reference sequence). CDR3 protein: CASSLRGGTRFHEQYF. The CDR3 DNA follows: TGTGCCAGCAGCTTGCGGGGGGGAACACGGTTTCACGAGCAGTACTTC.

V and J are TRBV5-4 and TRBJ2-1; TRBD1 aligns across 9 bases. The trim removed 4 bases at V and 3 bases at J, leaving 8 bases unmatched. The length of the CDR3 is 16 residues. Looked up from germline, CDR1 is SGHNT and CDR2 is YYREEE (reference sequence). CDR3 in amino acids: CASSTIQGALYNEQFF. The CDR3 DNA follows: TGTGCCAGCAGCACAATACAGGGGGCCCTCTACAATGAGCAGTTCTTC.

This rearrangement joins TRBV7-3 to TRBJ1-1; D gene unclear. Germline V CDR1 and CDR2: SGHTA, FQGTGA. The CDR3 has 16 residues. V gave up 2 bases and J gave up 0 bases, with 13 bases separating them. In DNA, the CDR3 is TGTGCCAGCAGCTTATACCCAGGACCTGTGAACACTGAAGCTTTCTTT. Its translation is CASSLYPGPVNTEAFF.

J is TRBJ2-7 and V is TRBV7-2; the D gene is possibly TRBD1 (6 bases). The CDR3 is made up of 15 amino acids. V was trimmed by 0 bases and J by 1 base, leaving 10 bases between them. The germline gives CDR1 SGHTA, CDR2 FQGNSA. The chain's CDR3 is CASSLAGTFSYEQYF. As DNA, the CDR3 is TGTGCCAGCAGCTTAGCCGGGACATTTTCCTACGAGCAGTACTTC.

This chain links TRBV5-4 with TRBJ2-7, with TRBD2 matching 8 bases. The CDR3 sequence is 14 residues long. Germline V lookup: CDR1 SGHNT, CDR2 YYREEE (reference sequence). Unmatched junction bases numbered 5, after V lost 3 bases and J lost 3 bases. In nucleotides, the CDR3 is TGTGCCAGCAGCTCGCTAGCGGGTGACTACGAGCAGTACTTC. It translates to CASSSLAGDYEQYF.

This chain's CDR3 is CASSAGQSLTGELFF. The CDR3 nucleotides read TGTGCCAGCAGCGCCGGTCAGTCGTTAACCGGGGAGCTGTTTTTT. The chain carries TRBV11-3 and TRBJ2-2; no clear D. This CDR3 has 15 amino acids. Germline CDR1 and CDR2: SGHNT and YENEEA. Trimming removed 5 bases at V and 5 bases at J, with 15 bases between.